The rows below give T cell receptor beta chains drawn from one sample of a study of blood T cells in healthy people across ages. TCRdb independently ran MiXCR on the 5' RACE reads; one entry per CDR3 protein. The sample shows about a million distinct CDR3 sequences, less than 45% of them seen only once. Sequencing was carried out using blood. The receptors were gathered from a man younger than 30 in good health. CDR3s include the opening cysteine and the closing phenylalanine or tryptophan. The D gene is left open where the match is weak. Size tells how often a clone was seen (once, few, many) or the class of an expanded clone, and some rows leave it out.

-	TRBV12-3/TRBV12-4	many	TRBJ2-5	CASSLGAGETQYF	TGTGCCAGCAGTTTAGGCGCGGGAGAGACCCAGTACTTC
-	TRBV20-1	-	TRBJ2-1	CSASPGTSAYNEQFF	TGCAGTGCTAGTCCAGGGACGTCCGCCTACAATGAGCAGTTCTTC
-	TRBV5-1	-	TRBJ2-7	CASSLVEGFEQYF	TGCGCCAGCAGCTTGGTAGAGGGCTTCGAGCAGTACTTC
-	TRBV10-3	once	TRBJ1-1	CAISNDRLGAFF	TGTGCCATCAGTAACGACAGGCTAGGAGCTTTCTTT
-	TRBV28	once	TRBJ1-5	CASSLPARSNQPQHF	TGTGCCAGCAGTTTACCAGCCCGTAGCAATCAGCCCCAGCATTTT
-	TRBV30	-	TRBJ1-2	CAWTVKGRVYGYTF	TGTGCCTGGACGGTAAAGGGGAGGGTCTATGGCTACACCTTC
TRBD1	TRBV24-1	few	TRBJ1-5	CATSETGGGQPQHF	TGTGCCACCAGTGAAACAGGGGGAGGACAGCCCCAGCATTTT
-	TRBV9	-	TRBJ2-2	CASSVKEYTGELFF	TGTGCCAGCAGCGTAAAGGAGTACACCGGGGAGCTGTTTTTT
TRBD1	TRBV10-3	once	TRBJ1-1	CAISDRDRATNTEAFF	TGTGCCATCAGTGACCGGGACAGGGCAACGAACACTGAAGCTTTCTTT
-	TRBV27	-	TRBJ1-6	CASSPSQGSYNSPLHF	TGTGCCAGCAGTCCGTCCCAGGGCTCCTATAATTCACCCCTCCACTTT
-	TRBV6-1	-	TRBJ2-2	CASSEEGTYTGELFF	TGTGCCAGCAGTGAAGAGGGCACTTACACCGGGGAGCTGTTTTTT
-	TRBV6-2/TRBV6-3	-	TRBJ2-1	CASRRVTDSYNEQFF	TGTGCCAGCAGACGGGTCACAGACTCGTACAATGAGCAGTTCTTC
-	TRBV12-3/TRBV12-4	few	TRBJ2-1	CASSRGDGPYNEQFF	TGTGCCAGCAGTAGGGGGGACGGCCCCTACAATGAGCAGTTCTTC
-	TRBV20-1	-	TRBJ2-7	CSATHGAALTYEQYF	TGCAGTGCCACTCACGGGGCAGCCCTAACCTACGAGCAGTACTTC
-	TRBV29-1	many	TRBJ1-2	CSVLVGGYGYTF	TGCAGCGTTCTTGTGGGTGGCTATGGCTACACCTTC
-	TRBV7-6	few	TRBJ1-6	CATSAGSSYNSPLHF	TGTGCCACATCCGCGGGTAGCTCCTATAATTCACCCCTCCACTTT
-	TRBV4-3	few	TRBJ1-6	CASSQGSSSAYSPLHF	TGCGCCAGCAGCCAAGGAAGCAGTTCCGCTTATTCACCCCTCCACTTT
-	TRBV20-1	once	TRBJ2-7	CSARDPGTPDHEQYF	TGCAGTGCTAGGGACCCCGGGACACCCGACCACGAGCAGTACTTC
-	TRBV9	few	TRBJ1-4	CASSARGATNEKLFF	TGTGCCAGCAGCGCTCGTGGGGCGACTAATGAAAAACTGTTTTTT
-	TRBV5-6	few	TRBJ1-1	CASSLGLRENTEAFF	TGTGCCAGCAGCTTGGGTTTAAGGGAAAACACTGAAGCTTTCTTT
-	TRBV9	few	TRBJ2-5	CASSVGLVGAQETQYF	TGTGCCAGCAGCGTAGGGCTAGTGGGGGCCCAAGAGACCCAGTACTTC
-	TRBV29-1	few	TRBJ2-3	CSVESSPSRRDTQYF	TGCAGCGTTGAGAGCTCCCCCTCACGCAGAGATACGCAGTATTTT
-	TRBV6-5	-	TRBJ2-5	CASSYYLGGVPSEETQYF	TGTGCCAGCAGCTACTACCTTGGGGGAGTCCCATCGGAAGAGACCCAGTACTTC
-	TRBV6-2/TRBV6-3	many	TRBJ1-5	CASSSGGNQPQHF	TGTGCCAGCAGTTCAGGGGGCAATCAGCCCCAGCATTTT
-	TRBV5-1	-	TRBJ2-2	CASSLGLAPGELFF	TGCGCCAGCAGCTTGGGCCTAGCGCCCGGGGAGCTGTTTTTT
-	TRBV6-6	-	TRBJ2-7	CASSSDVTYEQYF	TGTGCCAGCAGCTCGGACGTGACCTACGAGCAGTACTTC
-	TRBV10-3	few	TRBJ2-3	CAIRDNFSTDTQYF	TGTGCCATCCGGGATAACTTTAGCACAGATACGCAGTATTTT
-	TRBV11-2	few	TRBJ2-2	CASRPRGRTNTGELFF	TGTGCCAGCAGACCGCGCGGACGGACGAACACCGGGGAGCTGTTTTTT
-	TRBV7-2	-	TRBJ2-3	CASSLDGGTTDTQYF	TGTGCCAGCAGCTTAGACGGGGGCACAACAGATACGCAGTATTTT
-	TRBV10-3	-	TRBJ2-7	CAISEKQILRNVEQYF	TGTGCCATCAGTGAGAAACAGATCCTACGAAATGTAGAGCAGTACTTC
-	TRBV5-1	-	TRBJ2-1	CASLRTPYSYNEQFF	TGCGCCAGCTTGAGGACACCTTATTCCTACAATGAGCAGTTCTTC
TRBD1	TRBV20-1	-	TRBJ1-4	CSASDRGETNEKLFF	TGCAGTGCTAGTGACAGGGGGGAAACTAATGAAAAACTGTTTTTT
-	TRBV6-5	-	TRBJ1-6	CASSSLSGTDNSPLHF	TGTGCCAGCAGTTCCCTATCCGGGACCGATAATTCACCCCTCCACTTT
-	TRBV7-9	many	TRBJ2-3	CASVGQTSTDTQYF	TGTGCCAGCGTTGGACAGACTAGCACAGATACGCAGTATTTT
-	TRBV6-2/TRBV6-3	-	TRBJ2-1	CASSFLGAYNEQFF	TGTGCCAGCAGCTTCCTGGGGGCGTACAATGAGCAGTTCTTC
TRBD1	TRBV7-2	many	TRBJ1-2	CASSKGQGYGYTF	TGTGCCAGCAGCAAGGGACAGGGTTATGGCTACACCTTC
-	TRBV6-2/TRBV6-3	-	TRBJ1-5	CASSFPYRVSNQPQHF	TGTGCCAGCAGTTTCCCTTACCGGGTGAGCAATCAGCCCCAGCATTTT
-	TRBV20-1	once	TRBJ2-7	CSARDRKGSMYEQYF	TGCAGTGCTAGAGATCGGAAGGGATCCATGTACGAGCAGTACTTC
-	TRBV20-1	-	TRBJ2-1	CSASLEGPPYNEQFF	TGCAGTGCTAGTCTTGAGGGACCTCCCTACAATGAGCAGTTCTTC
-	TRBV28	-	TRBJ1-4	CASGFRPGLENEKLFF	TGTGCCAGCGGTTTCCGACCAGGGTTGGAAAATGAAAAACTGTTTTTT
TRBD1	TRBV6-5	-	TRBJ2-3	CASRPFGQGTDTQYF	TGTGCCAGCAGGCCCTTCGGACAGGGAACAGATACGCAGTATTTT
TRBD2	TRBV20-1	few	TRBJ2-3	CSASSGGIRGTQYF	TGCAGTGCTTCTAGCGGGGGGATTCGTGGTACGCAGTATTTT
-	TRBV6-6	few	TRBJ2-1	CASSYGASLGNEQFF	TGTGCCAGCAGTTACGGGGCTAGCCTAGGAAATGAGCAGTTCTTC
-	TRBV6-5	-	TRBJ1-5	CASRRDNREGQPQHF	TGTGCCAGCAGACGGGACAATAGGGAGGGACAGCCCCAGCATTTT
TRBD1	TRBV28	-	TRBJ2-5	CASSPGQGNRETQYF	TGTGCCAGCAGTCCGGGACAGGGGAATCGAGAGACCCAGTACTTC